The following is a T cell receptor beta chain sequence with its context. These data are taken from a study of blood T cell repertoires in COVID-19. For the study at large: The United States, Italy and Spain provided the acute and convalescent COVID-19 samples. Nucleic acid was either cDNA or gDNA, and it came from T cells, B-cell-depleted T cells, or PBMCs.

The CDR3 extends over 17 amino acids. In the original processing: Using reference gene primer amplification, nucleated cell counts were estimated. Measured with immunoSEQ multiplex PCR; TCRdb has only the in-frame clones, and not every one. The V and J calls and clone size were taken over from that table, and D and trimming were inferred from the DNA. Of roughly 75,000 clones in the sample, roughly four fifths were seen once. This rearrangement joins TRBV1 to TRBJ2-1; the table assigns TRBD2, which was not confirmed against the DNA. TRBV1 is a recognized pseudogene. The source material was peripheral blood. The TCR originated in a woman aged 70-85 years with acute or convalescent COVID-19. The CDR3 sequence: CTSSPDRREWSYNEQFF. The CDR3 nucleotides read TGCACCAGCAGCCCAGATCGGCGGGAGTGGTCCTACAATGAGCAGTTCTTC.